This T cell receptor (beta chain) derives from a study of regulatory T cells in long-lasting Graves disease (dated by TCRdb to the early 2020s). Regarding the research as a whole: In the newly diagnosed Graves' disease group, patients had been taking antithyroid drugs for less than 3 months. Peripheral blood TCR sequencing and RNA sequencing compared persistent Graves' disease patients with newly diagnosed Graves' disease patients. The study was conducted in China and was registered as a clinical trial. TCR sequencing covered around 13 persistent and roughly 20 newly diagnosed Graves' disease patients, about 35 samples in total.

Receptor libraries were prepared by multiplex PCR. TCRdb records Illumina HiSeq 4000 as the sequencer. To build TCR beta libraries, CDR3 regions were amplified by Arm-PCR using iRepertoire HTBI primers. Before sequencing, the PCR products went through gel purification. The study's own analysis went as follows. A total of fewer than 65 TRBV and more than twelve TRBJ segments were identified across samples and were used for gene usage analysis of CDR3 amino acid clonotypes. COPE and FqMerger were used to merge the filtered high-quality paired reads into contigs. BLAST was used to align contigs to the IMGT TRBV, TRBD and TRBJ reference genes, and CDR3 was defined following IMGT. Highly expanded clones were defined as clonotypes with a frequency above 0.1%. Shannon entropy served as the measure of repertoire diversity, while the Gini coefficient captured V-J evenness. A clonotype found in more than one individual was treated as public. The public reads were run again by TCRdb, first through fastp at Q25 and then through MiXCR, and only productive beta chains were kept. Rows with a matching CDR3 protein are joined into one entry that keeps the most common DNA and genes. Clone size and V and J calls follow TCRdb, not the original study. Across this sample there are 600,000 to 650,000 distinct CDR3 sequences, with roughly 15% seen only once. In total, the top ten clones hold 15% to 20% of the sample.

To note about this clonotype: Its antigen is currently not known. There are no base qualities to consult, and no much larger clone falls within one base.

Read against the paper, the sample's time point label means: newly diagnosed GD, antithyroid drugs for less than 3 months. For both TCR sequencing and RNA sequencing, RNA was extracted from PBMCs using TRIzol. The diagnosis of Graves' disease was made according to American Thyroid Association guidelines. Patients for the study were recruited at an endocrinology department in Xi'an, China. Each patient gave about 8.1 milliliters of peripheral blood, collected in an EDTA anticoagulant tube. Ficoll Paque Plus density gradient separation was used to isolate PBMCs, and no further T cell sorting was done. An Agilent 2100 Bioanalyzer and agarose gel were used to assess RNA quality, and a NanoDrop 2000 was used to measure RNA concentration. Paper-wide results and their limitations: A larger number of public clonotypes was shared among persistent patients (around 2,500) than among newly diagnosed patients (approximately 1,000). Sequencing and analysis were limited to the TCR beta chain. The authors noted that the small sample size was a limitation that may lower accuracy. Persistent Graves' disease patients showed lower TCR Shannon entropy and fewer highly expanded clones than newly diagnosed patients, suggesting clonal expansion. Only peripheral blood was studied, because thyroid tissue, the primary lesion, was inaccessible.

These data also formed part of another study, on T cells in Graves' hyperthyroidism and ophthalmopathy. As that second study puts it: Stable Graves' hyperthyroidism was defined as no progression to ophthalmopathy during 18 months of follow-up. Hyperthyroidism patients were newly diagnosed, with disease duration under 2 months, and aged 18 to 65 years. Exclusion was applied to patients with uncontrolled infections, other autoimmune diseases, pregnancy or lactation. Diagnoses were based on clinical symptoms, serum thyroxine and TRAb, thyroid ultrasound and orbital computed tomography. A first-round RT-PCR of the TCR CDR3 used the HTBI primer set with the Qiagen OneStep RT-PCR kit. Most expanded thyroid clonotypes (frequency above 0.001) were also detected in blood, suggesting blood repertoires may reflect thyroid immune responses. In cross-validation, a model built on a 13 V-J signature told ophthalmopathy apart from stable hyperthyroidism with approximately 90% sensitivity and about 81% specificity, and in testing the same model reached 80%/75%. In validation, progression to ophthalmopathy was predicted by the model with 70.59% sensitivity and nearly 75% specificity, a median of roughly 6 months before onset. A discovery cohort of 95 to 100 patients, 43 with Graves' ophthalmopathy and approximately 57 with stable Graves' hyperthyroidism, was used to find distinguishing TCR V-J signatures. Whether ophthalmopathy could be predicted prospectively was tested in an independent validation cohort made up of 18 hyperthyroidism patients plus 17 patients who later progressed to ophthalmopathy. For training and testing, the 100 or so patients in the discovery cohort were randomly divided in a 7:3 ratio. The study also compared thyroid tissue and blood T-cell repertoires from over 5 Graves' hyperthyroidism patients. Once sampling was done, hyperthyroidism patients were given methimazole at a starting dose of 30 mg daily, whereas ophthalmopathy patients were given high-dose intravenous methylprednisolone. Libraries were constructed in a second round of multiplex PCR, after which size selection and purification were carried out. The libraries were sequenced on an Illumina HiSeq2000 using paired-end 100 bp reads. Raw data were processed with SOAPnuke, discarding reads with adapters, uncalled bases, mean Phred below 15, or no exact constant-primer or identifier match. High-quality paired reads were merged using COPE v1.2.5, and each unique nucleotide sequence was defined as a clonotype. Clonotypes were aligned to IMGT TRBV, TRBD and TRBJ reference segments using MiTCR v1.1. Only V-J combinations with frequency above 0.0001, covering 99% to 99.2% of repertoires, were analysed. The TCS score was defined as the ratio of F50 (clonal expansion) to E x V (chaos), calculated using BLOSUM62-based TCRdist between CDR3 peptides within each V-J. Welch's t-statistics and random forest reduced 514 V-J features to 13, which were used in a naive Bayes classifier (R e1071). Sample size was not statistically predetermined, and investigators were not blinded to group allocation. The paper reports TCR Vbeta CDR3 sequencing of approximately 140 peripheral blood samples: some 44 ophthalmopathy, fewer than 85 hyperthyroidism and around 17 progressor patients.

The specimen was peripheral blood mononuclear cells (PBMCs), collected at new diagnosis, from a patient treated with antithyroid drugs. This clonotype originated in a woman in her 30s with Graves disease. Donor details come from another sample of the same person, matched by shared clones.

Read as DNA, the sequence is TGTGCCAGCAGCTTGGTAGGGCTTCCAAATGAGCAGTTCTTC. Its translation reads: CASSLVGLPNEQFF. The chain couples TRBV5-6 to TRBJ2-1; too little of a D gene remains to name it. The CDR3 numbers 14 residues from cysteine through phenylalanine. CDR3 DNA is the only sequence kept; it has 42 bases, read in frame from the first base. Via the germline V gene, CDR1 is SGHDT and CDR2 YYEEEE. Trimming removed 0 bases from V and 7 bases from J, leaving 11 bases between the germline ends.